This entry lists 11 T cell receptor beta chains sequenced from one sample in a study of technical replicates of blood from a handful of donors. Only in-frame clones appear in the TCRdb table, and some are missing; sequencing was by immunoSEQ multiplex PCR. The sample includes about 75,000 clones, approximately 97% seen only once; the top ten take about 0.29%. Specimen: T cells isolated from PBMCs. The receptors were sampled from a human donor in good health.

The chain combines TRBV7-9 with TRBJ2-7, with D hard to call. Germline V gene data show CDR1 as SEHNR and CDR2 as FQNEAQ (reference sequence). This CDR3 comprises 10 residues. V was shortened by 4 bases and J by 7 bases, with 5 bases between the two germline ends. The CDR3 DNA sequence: TGTGCCAGCAGCTCTCAGGAGCAGTACTTC. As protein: CASSSQEQYF.

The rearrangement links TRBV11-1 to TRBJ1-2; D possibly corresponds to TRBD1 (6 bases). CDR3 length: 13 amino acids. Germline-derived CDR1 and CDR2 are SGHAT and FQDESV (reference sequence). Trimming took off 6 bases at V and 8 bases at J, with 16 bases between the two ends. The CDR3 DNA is TGTGCCAGCAGATCTCCGGGGGGCCGGGGCTACACCTTC. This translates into CASRSPGGRGYTF.

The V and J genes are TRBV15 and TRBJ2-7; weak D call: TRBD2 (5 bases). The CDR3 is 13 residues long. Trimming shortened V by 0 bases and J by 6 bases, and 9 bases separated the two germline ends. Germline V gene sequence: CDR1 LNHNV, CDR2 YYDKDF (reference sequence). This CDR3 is CATSRDRGPEQYF. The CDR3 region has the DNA TGTGCCACCAGCAGAGATCGGGGTCCCGAGCAGTACTTC.

This CDR3 is CSVEGGRALDTQYF. The CDR3, as DNA: TGCAGCGTTGAAGGCGGGAGGGCCCTGGATACGCAGTATTTT. This chain links TRBV29-1 with TRBJ2-3; 9 bases fit TRBD2. Germline CDR1 and CDR2: SQVTM and ANQGSEA. The CDR3 consists of 14 residues. Trimming cost V 1 base and J 6 bases; bases outside gene matches: 5.

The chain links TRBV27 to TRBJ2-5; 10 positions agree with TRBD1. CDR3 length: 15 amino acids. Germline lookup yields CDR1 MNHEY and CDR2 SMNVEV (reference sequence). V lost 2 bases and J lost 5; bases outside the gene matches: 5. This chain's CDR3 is CASSLTPGQGETQYF. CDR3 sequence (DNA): TGTGCCAGCAGTTTAACCCCGGGACAGGGGGAGACCCAGTACTTC.

CDR3 bases: TGTGCCAGTAGATCCGGGACAGCCAACACCGGGGAGCTGTTTTTT. Translating gives CASRSGTANTGELFF. The gene calls are TRBV19 and TRBJ2-2; TRBD1 aligns across 7 bases. Germline-derived CDR1 and CDR2 are LNHDA and SQIVND (reference sequence). The length of the CDR3 is 15 residues. V shed 6 bases and J 2 bases; nucleotides not matched to a gene: 6. Full variable domain (remainder filled in from reference TRBV19 and TRBJ2-2): DGGITQSPKYLFRKEGQNVTLSCEQNLNHDAMYWYRQDPGQGLRLIYYSQIVNDFQKGDIAEGYSVSREKKESFPLTVTSAQKNPTAFYLCASRSGTANTGELFFGEGSRLTVL.

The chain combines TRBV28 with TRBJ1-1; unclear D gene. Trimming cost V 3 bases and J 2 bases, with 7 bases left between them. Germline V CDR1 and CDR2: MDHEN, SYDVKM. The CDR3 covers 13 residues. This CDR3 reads CASSLSHNTEAFF. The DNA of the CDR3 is TGTGCCAGCAGTTTGTCACATAACACTGAAGCTTTCTTT.

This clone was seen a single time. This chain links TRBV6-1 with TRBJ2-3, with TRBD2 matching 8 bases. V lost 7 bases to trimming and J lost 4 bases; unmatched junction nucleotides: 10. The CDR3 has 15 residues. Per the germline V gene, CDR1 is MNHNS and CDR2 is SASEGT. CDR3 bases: TGTGCCAGCACTCTTACGGGAGGGCCTTCAGATACGCAGTATTTT. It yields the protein CASTLTGGPSDTQYF.

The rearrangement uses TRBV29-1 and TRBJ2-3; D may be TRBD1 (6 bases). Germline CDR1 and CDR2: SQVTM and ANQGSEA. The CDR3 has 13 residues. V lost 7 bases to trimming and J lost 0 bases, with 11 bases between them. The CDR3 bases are TGCAGCGGGGACATTCGGAGCACAGATACGCAGTATTTT. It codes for CSGDIRSTDTQYF.

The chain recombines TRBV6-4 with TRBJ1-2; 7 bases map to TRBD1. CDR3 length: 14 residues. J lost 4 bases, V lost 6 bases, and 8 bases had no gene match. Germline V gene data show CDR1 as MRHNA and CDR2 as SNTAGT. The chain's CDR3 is CASRRGEGAYGYTF. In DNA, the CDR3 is TGTGCCAGCAGGAGGGGAGAGGGGGCCTATGGCTACACCTTC.

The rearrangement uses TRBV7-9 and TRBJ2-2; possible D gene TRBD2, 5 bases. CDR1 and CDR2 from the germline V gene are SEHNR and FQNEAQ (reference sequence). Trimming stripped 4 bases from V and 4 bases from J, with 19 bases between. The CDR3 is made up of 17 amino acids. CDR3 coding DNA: TGTGCCAGCAGCTCGGTCGGGGTTCAAATTATCACCGGGGAGCTGTTTTTT. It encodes CASSSVGVQIITGELFF.